These 20 T cell receptor beta chains share one sample of origin, sequenced in a study of T cell repertoires in cytomegalovirus infection. TCRdb reprocessed the reads with MiXCR, giving one entry per CDR3 protein. The sample includes 600,000 to 800,000 distinct CDR3 sequences, 20% to 25% of them seen just once. Material for sequencing was CD8+ T cells from PBMCs. These receptors originate from a human donor in good health (CMV status not recorded). Some clones in this sample may be carry-over from other donors' samples.

The rearrangement uses TRBV28 and TRBJ1-2; maybe TRBD1 (5 bases). The CDR3 covers 15 residues. V dropped 3 bases and J dropped 6 bases, with 17 bases sitting between them. Germline CDR1 MDHEN, CDR2 SYDVKM. The CDR3 DNA is TGTGCCAGCAGTTTTTGGGACCTCCCGACCCATGGCTACACCTTC. It codes for CASSFWDLPTHGYTF.

This clonotype was observed at least ten times. The chain carries TRBV6-2 or TRBV6-3 and TRBJ2-1, with 8 bases aligning to TRBD2. From germline, CDR1 is MNHEY and CDR2 SVGEGT. After removal of 0 bases from V and 3 bases from J, the junction contained 4 bases not matched to a gene. This CDR3 has 16 residues. The CDR3 coding sequence is TGTGCCAGCAGTTACTCGAAAGCGGGGGTCTACAATGAGCAGTTCTTC. Its translation is CASSYSKAGVYNEQFF.

This clonotype was counted many times. The CDR3 DNA is TGTGCCAGCAGCTTCTTGACAGGGTTCGAGCAGTACTTC. Protein product: CASSFLTGFEQYF. This chain connects TRBV7-2 to TRBJ2-7; the match to TRBD1 covers 7 bases. From germline, CDR1 is SGHTA and CDR2 FQGNSA. CDR3 length: 13 amino acids. V lost 3 bases and J lost 6; bases outside the gene matches: 5.

This clonotype was seen a handful of times. This sequence joins TRBV5-6 and TRBJ1-2; D gene uncertain. V was shortened by 3 bases and J by 3 bases, with 9 bases between the two germline ends. The CDR3 loop spans 13 amino acids. Germline V gene sequence: CDR1 SGHDT, CDR2 YYEEEE. The CDR3 is CASSYGRDYGYTF. The CDR3 DNA is TGTGCCAGCAGCTACGGACGGGACTATGGCTACACCTTC.

V is TRBV7-4 and J is TRBJ1-4; TRBD1 matches at 7 bases. CDR1 SGHVT and CDR2 SQSDAQ come from the germline V gene. V lost 4 bases and J lost 0; bases outside the gene matches: 5. The CDR3 extends over 16 amino acids. In DNA form, the CDR3 reads TGTGCCAGCAGCTCCGGACAGGACGCAACTAATGAAAAACTGTTTTTT. The encoded protein is CASSSGQDATNEKLFF.

This clonotype was counted between two and nine times. The genes are TRBV28 and TRBJ1-5; 7 nucleotides agree with TRBD1. Trimming cost V 6 bases and J 3 bases; bases outside gene matches: 8. The CDR3 runs to 15 residues. Germline V gene data show CDR1 as MDHEN and CDR2 as SYDVKM. CDR3 loop: CASSSGTAHNQPQHF. As DNA, the CDR3 is TGTGCCAGCAGCTCCGGGACAGCACACAATCAGCCCCAGCATTTT.

This clonotype has just a few counts. DNA for the CDR3: TGCAGTGCTCGTGGGGTAGATACGCAGTATTTT. Translating it yields CSARGVDTQYF. The chain joins TRBV20-1 to TRBJ2-3; D ambiguous. V was trimmed by 5 bases and J by 5 bases, leaving 8 bases between them. CDR1 is DFQATT and CDR2 is SNEGSKA in the germline V gene (reference sequence). The CDR3 spans 11 residues.

The table lists this clonotype with a few counts. The chain is built from TRBV20-1 and TRBJ1-2, with 8 nucleotides matching TRBD1. Germline trimming cut 2 bases from V and 6 bases from J; bases unmatched to any gene: 8. The CDR3 extends over 14 amino acids. Germline V gene lookup returns CDR1 DFQATT and CDR2 SNEGSKA (reference sequence). CDR3 nucleotide sequence: TGCAGTGCTAGAATGACAGGGGACGCGCATGGCTACACCTTC. Translating it yields CSARMTGDAHGYTF.

This clonotype was detected many times. This rearrangement joins TRBV12-3 or TRBV12-4 to TRBJ2-2; D unclear. CDR3 length: 12 residues. Trimming cost V 7 bases and J 5 bases, with 8 bases left between them. CDR3 sequence (DNA): TGTGCCAGCATCTTGGGGACCGGGGAGCTGTTTTTT. Protein sequence: CASILGTGELFF.

This chain uses TRBV20-1 with TRBJ2-6; D is possibly TRBD1 or TRBD2 (5 bases each). V was clipped by 3 bases and J by 0 bases, with 12 bases between them. CDR3 size: 16 residues. The germline V gene encodes CDR1 DFQATT and CDR2 SNEGSKA (reference sequence). The CDR3 is CSARPGTTSGANVLTF. CDR3 DNA sequence: TGCAGTGCTAGGCCAGGGACGACCTCTGGGGCCAACGTCCTGACTTTC.

This clonotype was found many times. The chain is built from TRBV6-2 or TRBV6-3 and TRBJ2-7; D possibly corresponds to TRBD2 (6 bases). This CDR3 is 14 amino acids long. V was pared by 2 bases and J by 3 bases, with 11 bases between. Germline assignment: CDR1 MNHEY and CDR2 SVGEGT. CDR3 in amino acids: CASSYRRGDYEQYV. Here the CDR3 DNA reads TGTGCCAGCAGTTACAGGCGGGGAGACTACGAGCAGTACGTC.

This clonotype has a count of ten or more. CDR3: CASSLDLNTGELFF. The CDR3 DNA reads as TGTGCCAGCAGCTTGGACTTGAACACCGGGGAGCTGTTTTTT. The V call is TRBV7-2, the J call TRBJ2-2; D perhaps matches TRBD2 (5 bases). Germline CDR1 SGHTA, CDR2 FQGNSA. This CDR3 has 14 residues. V lost 3 bases and J lost 1, with 6 bases in between. Full variable domain (missing parts from reference TRBV7-2 and TRBJ2-2): GAGVSQSPSNKVTEKGKDVELRCDPISGHTALYWYRQSLGQGLEFLIYFQGNSAPDKSGLPSDRFSAERTGGSVSTLTIQRTQQEDSAVYLCASSLDLNTGELFFGEGSRLTVL.

This clonotype was observed many times. The junction differs from germline at one of its ends, possibly a read error. This chain's CDR3 is CASSPRGDTQYF. The CDR3 DNA reads TGTGCCAGCAGCCCCCGAGGAGATACGCAGTATTTT. This sequence joins TRBV5-1 and TRBJ2-3; D ambiguous. CDR3 length: 12 amino acids. Germline V gene sequence: CDR1 SGHRS, CDR2 YFSETQ.

This clonotype was seen at least ten times. The rearrangement uses TRBV7-3 and TRBJ2-2, with TRBD2 matching over 13 bases. Germline V gene lookup returns CDR1 SGHTA and CDR2 FQGTGA. The ends lost 4 bases at V and 7 bases at J; junction bases unmatched: 6. There are 16 residues in the CDR3. The CDR3, as DNA: TGTGCCAGCAGCTCCGGGACTAGCGGGATTAACGGGGAGCTGTTTTTT. Encoded protein: CASSSGTSGINGELFF.

In this sample, this clonotype turned up many times. The chain carries TRBV7-8 and TRBJ2-1, with 8 positions matching TRBD2. Per germline, CDR1 SGHVS and CDR2 FQNEAQ. The V segment lost 5 bases and the J segment 7 bases; nucleotides outside the gene matches: 16. The CDR3 runs 17 residues. In DNA form, the CDR3 reads TGTGCCAGCAGCACATCGTCCCCCGGGGGGGGAAAGAATGAGCAGTTCTTC. It is translated as CASSTSSPGGGKNEQFF.

This clonotype was seen many times. This chain connects TRBV7-9 to TRBJ1-2, with D possibly matching TRBD1 (5 bases). The CDR3 loop spans 18 amino acids. The V gene lost 5 bases and the J gene lost 0 bases, with 22 bases spanning the gap. Germline V gene lookup returns CDR1 SEHNR and CDR2 FQNEAQ (reference sequence). The CDR3 reads CASSNRNSESKANYGYTF. CDR3 nucleotide sequence: TGTGCCAGCAGCAACAGGAATAGCGAGTCTAAAGCTAACTATGGCTACACCTTC.

The table lists this clonotype with many counts. Here the CDR3 DNA reads TGTGCCAGCAGCTTACGAAGGAGTCACCCCGTTGCGCGCTATGGCTACACCTTC. It is translated as CASSLRRSHPVARYGYTF. V gene TRBV11-2 combines with J gene TRBJ1-2; no clear D gene. The V end was cut by 2 bases, the J end by 4 bases, with 23 bases between. The CDR3 totals 18 residues. Looked up from germline, CDR1 is SGHAT and CDR2 is FQNNGV.

Ten or more counts support this clonotype. The V call is TRBV6-6, the J call TRBJ2-5; D gene ambiguous. V was clipped by 6 bases and J by 2 bases, with 13 bases between them. The CDR3 runs 14 residues. The V gene's germline CDR1 is MNHNY and CDR2 SVGAGI (reference sequence). The CDR3 is CASSHLRPQETQYF. DNA of the CDR3: TGTGCCAGCAGCCACCTTAGACCGCAAGAGACCCAGTACTTC.

In its sample, this clonotype was seen a few times. The chain is built from TRBV7-2 and TRBJ2-1; D unresolved. Trimming removed 3 bases at V and 15 bases at J, with 21 bases between. This CDR3 comprises 14 residues. Per the germline V gene, CDR1 is SGHTA and CDR2 is FQGNSA. DNA for the CDR3: TGTGCCAGCAGCTTGGAGCCGGTGGTGCCAGTCGGGTTCTTC. Amino acid sequence: CASSLEPVVPVGFF.

V and J are TRBV29-1 and TRBJ1-1, with D unresolved. This CDR3 comprises 14 residues. Germline CDR1 is SQVTM and CDR2 is ANQGSEA. The V end was cut by 5 bases, the J end by 0 bases, with 13 bases between. The CDR3: CSVQTIDMNTEAFF. DNA of the CDR3: TGCAGCGTTCAAACTATCGACATGAACACTGAAGCTTTCTTT.